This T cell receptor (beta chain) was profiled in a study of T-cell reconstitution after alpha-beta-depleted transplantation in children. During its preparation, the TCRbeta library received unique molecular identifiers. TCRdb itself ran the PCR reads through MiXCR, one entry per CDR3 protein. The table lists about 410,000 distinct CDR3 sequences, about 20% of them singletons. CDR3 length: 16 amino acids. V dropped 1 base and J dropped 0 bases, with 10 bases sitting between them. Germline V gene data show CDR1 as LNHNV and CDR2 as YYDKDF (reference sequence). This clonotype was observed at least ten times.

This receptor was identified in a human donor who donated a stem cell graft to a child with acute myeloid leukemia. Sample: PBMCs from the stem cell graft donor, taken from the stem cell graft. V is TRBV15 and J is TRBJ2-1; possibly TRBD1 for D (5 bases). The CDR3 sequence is CATSRGRGSSYNEQFF. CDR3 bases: TGTGCCACCAGCAGAGGTAGGGGTTCCTCCTACAATGAGCAGTTCTTC.